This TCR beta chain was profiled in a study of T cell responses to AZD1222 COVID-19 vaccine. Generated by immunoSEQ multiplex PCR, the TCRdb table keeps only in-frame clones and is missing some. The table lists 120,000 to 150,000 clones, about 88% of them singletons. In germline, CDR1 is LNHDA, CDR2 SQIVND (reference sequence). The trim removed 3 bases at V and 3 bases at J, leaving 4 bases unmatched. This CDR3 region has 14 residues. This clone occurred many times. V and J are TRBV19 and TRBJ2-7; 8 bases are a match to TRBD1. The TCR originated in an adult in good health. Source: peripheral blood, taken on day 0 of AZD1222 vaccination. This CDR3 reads CASSIGTGLYEQYF. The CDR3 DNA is TGTGCCAGTAGTATCGGGACAGGACTCTACGAGCAGTACTTC. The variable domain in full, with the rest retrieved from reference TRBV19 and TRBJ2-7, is DGGITQSPKYLFRKEGQNVTLSCEQNLNHDAMYWYRQDPGQGLRLIYYSQIVNDFQKGDIAEGYSVSREKKESFPLTVTSAQKNPTAFYLCASSIGTGLYEQYFGPGTRLTVT.